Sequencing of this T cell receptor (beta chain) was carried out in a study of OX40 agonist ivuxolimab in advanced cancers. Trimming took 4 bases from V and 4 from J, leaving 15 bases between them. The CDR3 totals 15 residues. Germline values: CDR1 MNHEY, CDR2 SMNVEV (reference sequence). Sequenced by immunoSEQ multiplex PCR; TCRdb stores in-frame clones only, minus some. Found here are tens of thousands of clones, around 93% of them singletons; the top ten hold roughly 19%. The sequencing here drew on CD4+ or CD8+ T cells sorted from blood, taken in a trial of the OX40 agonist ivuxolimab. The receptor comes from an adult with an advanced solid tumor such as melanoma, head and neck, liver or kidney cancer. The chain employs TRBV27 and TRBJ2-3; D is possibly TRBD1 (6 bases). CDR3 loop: CASSYDINRADTQYF. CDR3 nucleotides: TGTGCCAGCAGTTACGATATTAACAGGGCAGATACGCAGTATTTT.